This T cell receptor (beta chain) is from a study of blood T cells in healthy people across ages. Study-level results: With naive T cell percentage, TCR beta diversity showed a strong correlation.

V was shortened by 1 base and J by 7 bases, with 8 bases between the two germline ends. The germline V gene has CDR1 KGHSY and CDR2 FQNENV. This CDR3 has 13 amino acids. Each sample yielded at least 6 million isolated PBMCs. A sample-barcoded 5' primer and a J-beta primer mix were used in a second PCR of roughly 7 to 11 cycles. TCRdb processed the 5' RACE reads anew with MiXCR; each CDR3 protein has one entry. There are some 1.4 million distinct CDR3 sequences in the sample; around two fifths occur only once, and roughly 7.9% lies in the top ten. On this clonotype itself: Its antigen remains unidentified.

The sample comprised blood. This TCR came from a woman aged 18-29 years in good health. The chain joins TRBV16 to TRBJ2-1; D might be TRBD2 (6 bases). CDR3 coding DNA: TGTGCCAGCAGCCAATACCGGGGGAATGAGCAGTTCTTC. Translating gives CASSQYRGNEQFF.